A single sample is the source of the 12 T cell receptor beta chains below, sequenced in a study of identical twins. MiXCR was run by TCRdb on the 5' RACE reads, yielding one entry per CDR3 protein. The sample contains more than 1.5 million distinct CDR3 sequences, less than 40% of which appear only once. Specimen: cord blood. These receptors all stem from a newborn girl in good health.

Here the CDR3 reads CSARLVGVYEQYF. The DNA of the CDR3 is TGCAGTGCTAGACTAGTGGGGGTTTACGAGCAGTACTTC. The genes are TRBV20-1 and TRBJ2-4, with D possibly being TRBD1 or TRBD2 (5 bases each). The DNA end favors TRBJ2-7, so the J call may be wrong. The CDR3 has 13 residues. In germline, CDR1 is DFQATT, CDR2 SNEGSKA (reference sequence).

The chain has TRBV12-3 or TRBV12-4 and TRBJ2-5, with TRBD1 as a possible D gene (6 bases). Deletions cut 0 bases from V and 11 bases from J, with 10 bases between. The CDR3 is 12 residues long. CDR3 bases: TGTGCCAGCAGTTTAGCCCGTAGGGGGCAGTACTTC. Protein sequence: CASSLARRGQYF.

The genes are TRBV9 and TRBJ2-4, with D unclear. Near its end, the DNA agrees better with TRBJ2-7, so the J call may be wrong. CDR3 length equals 13 residues. Per germline, CDR1 SGDLS and CDR2 YYNGEE. DNA for the CDR3: TGTGCCAGCAGCGTGGGCATACCCTACGAGCAGTACTTC. It codes for CASSVGIPYEQYF.

The count of this clonotype is one. The CDR3 loop is CSAPSMGEARGTQYF. CDR3 in DNA: TGCAGTGCCCCTTCCATGGGGGAAGCTCGGGGGACCCAGTACTTC. V and J are TRBV20-1 and TRBJ2-5, with D possibly called TRBD1 or TRBD2 (5 bases each). The V end lost 6 bases, the J end lost 7 bases, and 24 bases lay between the germline ends. This CDR3 has 15 residues. Per germline, CDR1 DFQATT and CDR2 SNEGSKA (reference sequence).

This sequence joins TRBV20-1 and TRBJ2-1; D remains unclear. The V gene's germline CDR1 is DFQATT and CDR2 SNEGSKA (reference sequence). V lost 3 bases, J lost 5 bases, and 17 bases lay in between. The CDR3 covers 15 residues. The CDR3 nucleotides read TGCAGTGCTAGTTCTCTCTCCGCCCCTAACAATGAGCAGTTCTTC. This translates into CSASSLSAPNNEQFF.

The chain combines TRBV6-5 with TRBJ1-5; tentatively, D is TRBD1 (6 bases). Per germline, CDR1 MNHEY and CDR2 SVGAGI. V lost 6 bases, J lost 6 bases, and 18 bases lay in between. This CDR3 spans 15 amino acids. The CDR3 DNA reads as TGTGCCAGCAGGTCGGGACGGGGGGCATCTCAGCCCCAGCATTTT. Translation gives CASRSGRGASQPQHF.

This sequence joins TRBV4-2 and TRBJ2-1; TRBD2 agrees at 9 bases. The germline V gene has CDR1 LGHNA and CDR2 YNFKEQ. V dropped 4 bases and J dropped 5; count of bases not matched to a gene: 9. This CDR3 comprises 16 residues. CDR3 nucleotide sequence: TGTGCCAGCAGCCGGGGCGGGAGGGCCGGGGACAATGAGCAGTTCTTC. It yields the protein CASSRGGRAGDNEQFF.

Turning to this clonotype: The junction shows a germline mismatch at one end, possibly a read error. The rearrangement uses TRBV2 and TRBJ2-5, with 9 bases lining up with TRBD2. The CDR3 runs 16 residues. CDR1 is SNHLY, CDR2 FYNNEI, per germline. As DNA, the CDR3 is TGTGTCAGCAGTGTTTCTAGCGGGGCGTACCAAGAGACCCAGTACTTC. The encoded protein is CVSSVSSGAYQETQYF.

The V call is TRBV27, the J call TRBJ1-1, with a tentative D call TRBD1 (6 bases). With 4 bases removed from V and 6 bases from J, the gap between germline ends came to 12 bases. Germline assignment: CDR1 MNHEY and CDR2 SMNVEV (reference sequence). The CDR3 covers 13 residues. This CDR3 reads CASSSYRDPEAFF. CDR3 bases: TGTGCCAGCAGTTCGTACAGGGATCCTGAAGCTTTCTTT.

To note about this clonotype: One end of the junction does not line up with germline, which may come from a read error. The chain joins TRBV6-1 to TRBJ2-1; 8 bases are shared with TRBD2. Germline values: CDR1 MNHNS, CDR2 SASEGT. The CDR3 runs 14 residues. The DNA for the CDR3 is TGTGCCAGCAGTGCCGGGACTAGTTTGCATGAGCGGTTCTTC. Amino acid sequence: CASSAGTSLHERFF.

This clonotype was detected a few times. The chain has TRBV6-1 and TRBJ2-7, with D tentatively TRBD2 (6 bases). CDR3 length equals 14 residues. In germline, CDR1 is MNHNS, CDR2 SASEGT. V lost 8 bases, J lost 2 bases, and 16 bases lay in between. The CDR3 is CASGSDYPPYEQYF. As DNA, the CDR3 is TGTGCCAGCGGATCGGACTATCCTCCCTACGAGCAGTACTTC.

Worth noting for this clonotype: With a much larger clone just one base away, this may be a read error. This chain uses TRBV10-3 with TRBJ2-5, with D unresolved. The J call may be faulty, since TRBJ2-7 better matches the DNA end. Germline assignment: CDR1 ENHRY and CDR2 SYGVKD. This CDR3 is built from 15 residues. The CDR3 sequence: CAISEAGGRPYEQYF. In DNA, the CDR3 is TGTGCCATCAGTGAGGCAGGCGGCAGACCCTACGAGCAGTACTTC.